This T cell receptor beta chain was captured by sequencing in a study of OX40 agonist ivuxolimab in advanced cancers. Whole-study context: Anti-PD-1, anti-PD-L1 or anti-CTLA-4 therapy given earlier was allowed, and 40% had some.

The CDR3 totals 15 residues. Germline V gene sequence: CDR1 MNHNS, CDR2 SASEGT. With 1 base removed from V and 1 base from J, the gap between germline ends came to 11 bases. Repertoires were generated with immunoSEQ multiplex PCR, while TCRdb's copy carries only in-frame clones and drops some. The table has about 74,000 clones, about 82% seen once. The material was CD4+ or CD8+ T cells sorted from blood, obtained in a trial of the OX40 agonist ivuxolimab. This chain connects TRBV6-1 to TRBJ2-7, with D possibly TRBD2 on 5 matching bases. The TCR comes from an adult with an advanced solid tumor such as melanoma, head and neck, liver or kidney cancer. This CDR3 reads CASSEGTPYSYEQYF. The DNA for the CDR3 is TGTGCCAGCAGTGAAGGGACTCCGTATTCCTACGAGCAGTACTTC.